A selection of T cell receptor beta chains follows, all from one sample in a study of blood T cell repertoires in COVID-19. Clones were sequenced by immunoSEQ multiplex PCR, and TCRdb holds only the in-frame ones, with some missing. Among roughly 280,000 clones, roughly 86% were seen once, and the ten largest hold roughly 8%. The sequencing input was peripheral blood. These receptors all stem from a man aged 40-49 years with active or convalescent COVID-19. Both conserved end residues are part of each CDR3. The order of the fields is V gene, J gene, clone size, D gene, CDR3 protein, CDR3 DNA. D genes are given only for firm matches. Size is omitted from some rows. Given values are once, few, many or a class for expanded clones.

TRBV12-5	TRBJ2-5	once	TRBD2	CASGTGLAKETQYF	TGTGCTAGTGGTACGGGACTAGCGAAAGAGACCCAGTACTTC
TRBV5-1	TRBJ1-4	NA	TRBD1	CASSLGDSPNEKLFF	TGCGCCAGCAGCTTGGGGGACAGCCCGAATGAAAAACTGTTTTTT
TRBV12-5	TRBJ2-1	NA	NA	CASGQDPYNEQFF	TGTGCTAGTGGACAGGACCCCTACAATGAGCAGTTCTTC
TRBV6-6	TRBJ2-1	NA	NA	CASGEIVNEQFF	TGTGCCAGCGGGGAGATAGTGAATGAGCAGTTCTTC
TRBV10-3	TRBJ1-1	NA	TRBD1	CAISESGTGGVWNTEAFF	TGTGCCATCAGTGAGTCGGGGACAGGGGGCGTATGGAACACTGAAGCTTTCTTT
TRBV4-2	TRBJ1-1	NA	NA	CASSQNGGAGTEAFF	TGTGCCAGCAGCCAAAATGGGGGCGCAGGAACTGAAGCTTTCTTT
TRBV5-6	TRBJ1-2	NA	NA	CASSPRAGVGYGYTF	TGTGCCAGCAGCCCTCGAGCCGGGGTCGGCTATGGCTACACCTTC
TRBV10-3	TRBJ1-6	NA	NA	CAISESAVGQVGNSPLHF	TGTGCCATCAGTGAGTCGGCAGTGGGCCAGGTTGGCAATTCACCCCTCCACTTT
TRBV19	TRBJ1-1	NA	TRBD1	CASTSSGGGGNTEAFF	TGTGCCAGTACTAGTTCAGGGGGAGGTGGGAACACTGAAGCTTTCTTT
TRBV10-3	TRBJ2-3	NA	NA	CATIKTESADTQYF	TGTGCCACCATCAAGACAGAAAGCGCAGATACGCAGTATTTT
TRBV29-1	TRBJ1-1	NA	NA	CSEMRGREAFF	TGCAGCGAGATGCGGGGTCGAGAGGCTTTCTTT
TRBV4-2	TRBJ2-3	NA	TRBD2	CASSQGRAGADTQYF	TGTGCCAGCAGCCAAGGACGAGCGGGAGCAGATACGCAGTATTTT
TRBV5-8	TRBJ1-5	NA	TRBD1	CASSLEKQGSQHF	TGTGCCAGCAGCTTAGAAAAACAGGGGTCCCAGCATTTT
TRBV7-9	TRBJ2-2	few	TRBD1	CASSSGRDRGPGELFF	TGTGCCAGCAGCTCAGGGAGAGACAGGGGGCCCGGGGAGCTGTTTTTT
TRBV2	TRBJ2-7	NA	TRBD1	CASTEGASEQYF	TGTGCCAGCACAGAGGGGGCGAGTGAGCAGTACTTC
TRBV9	TRBJ1-2	NA	NA	CASSTGTYGYTF	TGTGCCAGCAGTACAGGAACCTATGGCTACACCTTC
TRBV23-1	TRBJ1-2	NA	TRBD1	CASSRPRTGDYGYTF	TGCGCCAGCAGTCGGCCTCGGACAGGTGACTATGGCTACACCTTC
TRBV1	TRBJ1-2	NA	NA	CTSSRGRDYGYTF	TGCACCAGCAGCAGGGGAAGGGACTATGGCTACACCTTC
TRBV6-1	TRBJ1-1	NA	NA	CASSEELGRAFF	TGTGCCAGCAGTGAAGAATTGGGGAGAGCTTTCTTT
TRBV9	TRBJ1-2	NA	TRBD1	CASSARQGYGYTF	TGTGCCAGCAGCGCGCGACAGGGCTATGGCTACACCTTC
TRBV9	TRBJ2-5	NA	NA	CASSATGVQETQYF	TGTGCCAGCAGCGCGACCGGGGTCCAAGAGACCCAGTACTTC
TRBV21-1	TRBJ1-5	NA	NA	CASSKAKEGNQPQHF	TGTGCCAGCAGCAAAGCAAAAGAGGGCAATCAGCCCCAGCATTTT
TRBV7-9	TRBJ2-5	once	NA	CASSLDDRTQYF	TGTGCCAGCAGCTTAGACGATAGGACCCAGTACTTC
TRBV4-1	TRBJ1-4	once	NA	CASKSRYEKLFF	TGCGCCAGCAAATCGCGGTATGAAAAACTGTTTTTT
TRBV30	TRBJ1-2	NA	TRBD1	CAWSGGQGPYGYTF	TGTGCCTGGAGTGGGGGACAGGGCCCCTATGGCTACACCTTC
TRBV4-1	TRBJ2-3	NA	NA	CASSQSGGASTDTQYF	TGCGCCAGCAGCCAATCAGGAGGGGCCTCCACAGATACGCAGTATTTT
TRBV27	TRBJ2-7	NA	NA	CASRDYSRYEQYF	TGTGCCAGCAGGGACTACAGCAGGTACGAGCAGTACTTC
TRBV19	TRBJ2-2	NA	NA	CASGGRSNTGELFF	TGTGCCAGTGGCGGCAGATCGAACACCGGGGAGCTGTTTTTT
TRBV9	TRBJ2-3	NA	NA	CASSVGIPDTQYF	TGTGCCAGCAGCGTTGGCATCCCAGATACGCAGTATTTT
TRBV13	TRBJ1-1	NA	TRBD1	CASSLVARDRGHAEAFF	TGTGCCAGCAGCTTAGTGGCCCGGGACAGGGGTCATGCTGAAGCTTTCTTT
TRBV27	TRBJ1-3	once	TRBD1	CASAITGTDFKNTIYF	TGTGCCAGCGCGATAACCGGGACAGACTTCAAGAACACCATATATTTT
TRBV2	TRBJ1-3	NA	NA	CASSELGATGTIYF	TGTGCCAGCAGTGAATTGGGAGCGACGGGCACCATATATTTT
TRBV11-2	TRBJ1-5	NA	NA	CASSPSGQPRGNQPQHF	TGTGCCAGCAGCCCATCAGGACAGCCGAGGGGCAATCAGCCCCAGCATTTT
TRBV24-1	TRBJ2-1	NA	NA	CATSDSATSSSYNEQFF	TGTGCCACCAGTGATTCTGCCACTTCAAGCTCCTACAATGAGCAGTTCTTC
TRBV7-6	TRBJ1-4	NA	TRBD1	CASSPRQGEKLFF	TGTGCCAGCAGCCCTAGACAGGGGGAAAAACTGTTTTTT
TRBV28	TRBJ1-1	NA	NA	CASRRVRENTEAFF	TGTGCCAGCAGGAGGGTGCGGGAGAACACTGAAGCTTTCTTT
TRBV6-5	TRBJ1-6	NA	NA	CASSNQDRNSPLHF	TGTGCCAGCAGTAACCAGGACAGAAATTCACCCCTCCACTTT
TRBV3-1/TRBV3-2	TRBJ1-2	NA	NA	CASSHQETNYGYTF	TGTGCCAGCAGCCATCAGGAAACTAACTATGGCTACACCTTC
TRBV6-5	TRBJ2-7	NA	TRBD2	CASSPGTSGTRQYF	TGTGCCAGCAGCCCCGGGACTAGCGGAACTCGGCAGTACTTC
TRBV19	TRBJ1-6	NA	TRBD1	CASNPSGTGLLSSYNSPLHF	TGTGCCAGTAACCCCTCCGGGACAGGGCTTCTCAGCTCCTATAATTCACCCCTCCACTTT
TRBV29-1	TRBJ2-2	NA	NA	CSVEAGSNTGELFF	TGCAGCGTTGAAGCAGGTTCGAACACCGGGGAGCTGTTTTTT
TRBV11-2	TRBJ2-7	once	NA	CASSVRSYEQYF	TGTGCCAGCAGCGTCCGCTCCTACGAGCAGTACTTC
TRBV5-5	TRBJ1-1	NA	NA	CASSLDLNTEAFF	TGTGCCAGCAGCCTAGATCTGAACACTGAAGCTTTCTTT
TRBV7-9	TRBJ1-1	NA	NA	CASSLDLGTEAFF	TGTGCCAGCAGCTTAGATCTAGGCACTGAAGCTTTCTTT
TRBV30	TRBJ2-7	NA	NA	CAWSTGDSYEQYF	TGTGCCTGGAGTACGGGGGACTCCTACGAGCAGTACTTC
TRBV28	TRBJ1-3	NA	NA	CASVQGSGNTIYF	TGTGCCAGCGTACAGGGCTCTGGAAACACCATATATTTT
TRBV2	TRBJ1-5	NA	NA	CASSEAPVQPQHF	TGTGCCAGCAGTGAAGCACCGGTGCAGCCCCAGCATTTT
TRBV7-8	TRBJ2-7	NA	NA	CASSRSPLYEQYF	TGTGCCAGCAGCCGTAGCCCCCTCTACGAGCAGTACTTC